This T cell receptor (beta chain) was captured by sequencing in a study of cytotoxic CD8 clonotypes in ibrutinib-treated CLL. Across the study: For this cohort, patients were ten to twelve relapsed/refractory and approximately 14 treatment-naive, while 17 to 18 were IGHV unmutated. Responses: around 24 partial, 2 complete; after median approximately 68 months, around 15 stayed remitted, around 12 progressed. Treatment had run for a median roughly 13 months, range 6 to 36, when response samples were taken.

General study points: Clonality correlated strongly with circulating CD8+ T cells and exceeded age-matched healthy donors at baseline.

The CDR3 runs 18 residues. Looked up from germline, CDR1 is MNHNS and CDR2 is SASEGT. V trimming: 0 bases; J trimming: 8 bases; junction bases outside the gene matches: 12. A remark on this clone: Its cognate antigen is unknown.

This table comes from immunoSEQ multiplex PCR, and its TCRdb copy is limited to in-frame clones, with some not included. The sample yields about 140,000 clones, less than 95% seen once. This chain links TRBV6-1 with TRBJ2-1, with 11 positions matching TRBD2. The sample was PBMCs, taken after 12 months of ibrutinib treatment. The clonotype was recovered from a human donor with chronic lymphocytic leukemia. The CDR3 bases are TGTGCCAGCAGTGAAGCATTCCCACTAGCGGGAGTTCCCGATGAGCAGTTCTTC. Protein product: CASSEAFPLAGVPDEQFF.